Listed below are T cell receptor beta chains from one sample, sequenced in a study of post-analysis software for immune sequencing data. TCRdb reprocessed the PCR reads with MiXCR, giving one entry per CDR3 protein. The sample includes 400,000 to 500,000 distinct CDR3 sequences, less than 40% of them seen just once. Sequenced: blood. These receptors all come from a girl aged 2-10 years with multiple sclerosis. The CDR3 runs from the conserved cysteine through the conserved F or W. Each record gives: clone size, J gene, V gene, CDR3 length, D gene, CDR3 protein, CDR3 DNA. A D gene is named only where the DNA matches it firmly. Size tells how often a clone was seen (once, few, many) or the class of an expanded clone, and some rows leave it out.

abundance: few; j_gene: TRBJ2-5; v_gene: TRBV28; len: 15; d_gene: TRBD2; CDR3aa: CASANSGIYQETQYF; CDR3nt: TGTGCCAGCGCCAATAGCGGGATCTACCAAGAGACCCAGTACTTC
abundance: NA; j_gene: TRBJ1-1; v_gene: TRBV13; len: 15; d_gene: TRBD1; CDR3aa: CASNLGDRGRTEAFF; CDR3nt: TGTGCCAGCAACTTAGGGGACAGGGGGCGGACTGAAGCTTTCTTT
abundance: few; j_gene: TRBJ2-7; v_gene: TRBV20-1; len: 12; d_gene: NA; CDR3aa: CSASRAWGEQYF; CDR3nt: TGCAGTGCTAGCAGGGCTTGGGGTGAGCAGTACTTC
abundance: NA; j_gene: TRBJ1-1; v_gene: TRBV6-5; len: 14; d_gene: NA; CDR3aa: CASSYSGAGAEAFF; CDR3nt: TGTGCCAGCAGTTACTCGGGGGCCGGGGCTGAAGCTTTCTTT
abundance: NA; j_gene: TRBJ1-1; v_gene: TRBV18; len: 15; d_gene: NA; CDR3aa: CASSPPGRANTEAFF; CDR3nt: TGTGCCAGCTCACCACCGGGGAGGGCGAACACTGAAGCTTTCTTT
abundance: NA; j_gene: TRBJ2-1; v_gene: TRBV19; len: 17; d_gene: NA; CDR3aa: CASNRGLWGTSYNEQFF; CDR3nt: TGTGCCAGTAATCGCGGGTTGTGGGGTACCTCCTACAATGAGCAGTTCTTC
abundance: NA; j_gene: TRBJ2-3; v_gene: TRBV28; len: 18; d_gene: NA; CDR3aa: CASNEGASAYTSTDTQYF; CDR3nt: TGTGCCAGCAATGAGGGGGCTAGCGCGTACACCAGCACAGATACGCAGTATTTT
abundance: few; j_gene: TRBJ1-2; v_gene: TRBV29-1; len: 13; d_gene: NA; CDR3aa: CSVPDGFNYGYTF; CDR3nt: TGCAGCGTCCCCGACGGTTTTAACTATGGCTACACCTTC
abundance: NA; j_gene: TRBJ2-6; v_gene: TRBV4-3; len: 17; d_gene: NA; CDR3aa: CASSQGWGDSGANVLTF; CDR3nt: TGCGCCAGCAGCCAAGGGTGGGGGGACTCTGGGGCCAACGTCCTGACTTTC
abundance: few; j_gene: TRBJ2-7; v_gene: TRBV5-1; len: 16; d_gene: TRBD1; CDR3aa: CASSLPDRGLSYEQYF; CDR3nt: TGCGCCAGCAGCTTACCGGACAGGGGCCTATCCTACGAGCAGTACTTC
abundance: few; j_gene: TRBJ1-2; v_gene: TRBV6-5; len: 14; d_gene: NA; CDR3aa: CASSYSGRVEGYTF; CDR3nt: TGTGCCAGCAGTTACTCGGGCAGGGTGGAAGGCTACACCTTC
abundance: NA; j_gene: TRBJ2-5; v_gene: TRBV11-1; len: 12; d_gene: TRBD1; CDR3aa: CASSHHSTGPYF; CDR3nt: TGTGCCAGCAGCCATCACTCGACAGGGCCGTACTTC
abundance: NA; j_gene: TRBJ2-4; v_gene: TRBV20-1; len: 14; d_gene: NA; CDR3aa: CSARRGGAKNIQYF; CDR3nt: TGCAGTGCTAGGAGAGGGGGGGCCAAAAACATTCAGTACTTC
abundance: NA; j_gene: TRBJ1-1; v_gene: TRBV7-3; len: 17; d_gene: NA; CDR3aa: CASSLRRASSDSTEAFF; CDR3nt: TGTGCCAGCAGCTTAAGGCGGGCCAGCTCGGATTCCACTGAAGCTTTCTTT
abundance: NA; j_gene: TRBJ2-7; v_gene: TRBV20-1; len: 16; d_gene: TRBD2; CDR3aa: CSASAQGGMTRHEQYF; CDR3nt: TGCAGTGCTAGTGCGCAGGGAGGGATGACTCGGCACGAGCAGTACTTC
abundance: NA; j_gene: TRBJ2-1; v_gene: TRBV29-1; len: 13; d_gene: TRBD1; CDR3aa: CSAATGAYNEQFF; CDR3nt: TGCAGCGCCGCGACAGGGGCCTACAATGAGCAGTTCTTC
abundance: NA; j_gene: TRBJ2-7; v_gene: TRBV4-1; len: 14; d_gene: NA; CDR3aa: CASSQDFRGYEQYF; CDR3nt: TGCGCCAGCAGCCAAGATTTCAGGGGCTACGAGCAGTACTTC
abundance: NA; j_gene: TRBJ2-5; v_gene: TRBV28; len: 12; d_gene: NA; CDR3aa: CASWGGRETQYF; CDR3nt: TGTGCCAGCTGGGGGGGGCGGGAGACCCAGTACTTC
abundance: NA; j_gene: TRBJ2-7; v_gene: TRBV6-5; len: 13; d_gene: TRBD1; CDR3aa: CASSYDRGDEQYF; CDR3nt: TGTGCCAGCAGTTACGACAGGGGGGACGAGCAGTACTTC
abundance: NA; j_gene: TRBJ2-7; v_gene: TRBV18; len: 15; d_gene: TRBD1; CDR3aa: CASSPPTGNTYEQYF; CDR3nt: TGTGCCAGCTCACCACCGACAGGGAATACCTACGAGCAGTACTTC
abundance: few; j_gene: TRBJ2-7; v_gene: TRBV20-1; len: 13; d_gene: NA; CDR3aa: CSARTPSPFGQYF; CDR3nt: TGCAGTGCTAGGACACCCTCTCCCTTCGGGCAGTACTTC
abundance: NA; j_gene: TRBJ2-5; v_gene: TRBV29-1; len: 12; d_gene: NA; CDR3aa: CSATMGQETQDF; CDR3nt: TGCAGCGCTACAATGGGGCAAGAGACCCAGGACTTC
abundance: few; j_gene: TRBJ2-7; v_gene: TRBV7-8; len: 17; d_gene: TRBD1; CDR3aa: CASSLTIGQVFSYEQYF; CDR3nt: TGTGCCAGCAGCTTAACCATCGGACAGGTGTTCTCCTACGAGCAGTACTTC
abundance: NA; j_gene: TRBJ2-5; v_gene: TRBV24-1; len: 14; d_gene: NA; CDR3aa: CATSDPGTRETQYF; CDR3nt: TGTGCCACCAGTGATCCCGGGACGCGAGAGACCCAGTACTTC
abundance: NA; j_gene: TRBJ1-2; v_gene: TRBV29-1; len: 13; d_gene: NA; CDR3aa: CSATRQPTYGYTF; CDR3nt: TGCAGCGCCACGAGACAGCCTACCTATGGCTACACCTTC
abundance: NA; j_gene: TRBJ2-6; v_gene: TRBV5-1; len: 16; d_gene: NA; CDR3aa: CASSLPRWAGANVLTF; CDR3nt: TGCGCCAGCAGCCTTCCGCGTTGGGCTGGGGCCAACGTCCTGACTTTC
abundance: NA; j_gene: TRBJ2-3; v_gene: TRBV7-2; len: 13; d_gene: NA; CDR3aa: CASSSHSFDTQYF; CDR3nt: TGTGCCAGCAGCTCCCATAGCTTCGATACGCAGTATTTT
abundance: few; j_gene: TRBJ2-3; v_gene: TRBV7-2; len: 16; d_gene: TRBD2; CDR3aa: CASSVRLAGVGDTQYF; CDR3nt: TGTGCCAGCAGCGTAAGACTAGCGGGAGTAGGAGATACGCAGTATTTT
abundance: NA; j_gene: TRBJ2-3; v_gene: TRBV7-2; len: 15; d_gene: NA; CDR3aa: CASSPFAGLLNTQYF; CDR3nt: TGTGCCAGCAGCCCCTTTGCGGGGCTCCTAAATACGCAGTATTTT
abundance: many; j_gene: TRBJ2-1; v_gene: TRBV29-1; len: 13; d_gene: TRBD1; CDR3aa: CSVEDRGYNEQFF; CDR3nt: TGCAGCGTTGAGGACAGGGGCTACAATGAGCAGTTCTTC
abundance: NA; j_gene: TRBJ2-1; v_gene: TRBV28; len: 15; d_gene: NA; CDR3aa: CASSPRQVQINEQFF; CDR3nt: TGTGCCAGCAGTCCCCGACAGGTTCAAATCAATGAGCAGTTCTTC
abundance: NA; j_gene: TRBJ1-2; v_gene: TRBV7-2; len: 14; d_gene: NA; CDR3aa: CASTQASGRYGYTF; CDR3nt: TGTGCCAGCACCCAAGCGAGCGGACGGTATGGCTACACCTTC
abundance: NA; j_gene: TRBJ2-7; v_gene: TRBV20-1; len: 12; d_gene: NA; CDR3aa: CSARVQGYEQYF; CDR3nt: TGCAGTGCTAGAGTCCAGGGTTACGAGCAGTACTTC
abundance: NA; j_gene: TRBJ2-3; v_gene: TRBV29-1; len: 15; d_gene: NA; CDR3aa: CSVDADFSGADTQYF; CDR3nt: TGCAGCGTTGACGCGGACTTCTCTGGCGCAGATACGCAGTATTTT
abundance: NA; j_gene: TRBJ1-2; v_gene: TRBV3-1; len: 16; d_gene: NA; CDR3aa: CASSPRNGRTNYGYTF; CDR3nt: TGTGCCAGCAGCCCGAGGAACGGCCGAACTAACTATGGCTACACCTTC
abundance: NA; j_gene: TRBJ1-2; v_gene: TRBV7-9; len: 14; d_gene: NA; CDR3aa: CASSLDRQNYGCTF; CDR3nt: TGTGCCAGCAGCTTAGACCGACAGAACTATGGCTGCACCTTC
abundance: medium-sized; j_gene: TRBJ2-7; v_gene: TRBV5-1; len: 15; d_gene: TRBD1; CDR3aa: CASGVRDSSSYEQYF; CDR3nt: TGCGCCAGCGGCGTGAGGGACAGCAGCTCCTACGAGCAGTACTTC
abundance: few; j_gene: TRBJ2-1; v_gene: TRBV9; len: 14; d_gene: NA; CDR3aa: CASSAATRYNEQFF; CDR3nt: TGTGCCAGCAGCGCAGCGACCCGGTACAATGAGCAGTTCTTC
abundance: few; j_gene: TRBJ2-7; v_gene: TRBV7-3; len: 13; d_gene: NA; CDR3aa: CASGDGPTYEQYF; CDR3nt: TGTGCCAGTGGGGACGGACCAACCTACGAGCAGTACTTC
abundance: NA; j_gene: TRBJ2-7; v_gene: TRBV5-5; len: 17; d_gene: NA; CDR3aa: CASSLSPPRTASYEQYF; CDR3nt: TGTGCCAGCAGCTTGTCACCCCCGAGGACAGCCTCCTACGAGCAGTACTTC
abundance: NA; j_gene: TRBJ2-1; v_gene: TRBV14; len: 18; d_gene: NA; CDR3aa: CASSQDFLLQSSYNEQFF; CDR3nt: TGTGCCAGCAGCCAAGATTTCCTCCTTCAAAGCTCCTACAATGAGCAGTTCTTC
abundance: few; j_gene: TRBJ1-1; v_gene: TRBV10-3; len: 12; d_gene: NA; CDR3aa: CAISDLNTEAFF; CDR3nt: TGTGCCATCAGTGACCTCAACACTGAAGCTTTCTTT
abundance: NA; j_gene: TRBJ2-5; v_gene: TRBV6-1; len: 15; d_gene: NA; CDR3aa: CASSEQGNWRVEQYF; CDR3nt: TGTGCCAGCAGTGAACAGGGGAACTGGCGAGTAGAGCAGTACTTC
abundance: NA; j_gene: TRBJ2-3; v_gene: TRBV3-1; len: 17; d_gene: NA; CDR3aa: CASSQDLGMTDGDTQYF; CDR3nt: TGTGCCAGCAGCCAAGATTTAGGAATGACGGATGGGGATACGCAGTATTTT
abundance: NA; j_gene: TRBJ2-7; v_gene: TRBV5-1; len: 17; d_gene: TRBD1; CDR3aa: CASSRDRGALLFYEQYF; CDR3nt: TGCGCCAGCAGCCGGGACAGGGGGGCCCTACTTTTCTACGAGCAGTACTTC